These T cell receptor beta chains were read from a single sample in a study of T cells after yellow fever vaccination. From the 5' RACE reads, TCRdb called clonotypes with MiXCR, one entry per CDR3 protein. The sample yields 150,000 to 200,000 distinct CDR3 sequences, 6.2% seen once. The sequencing here drew on CD4+ T cells sorted from PBMCs, taken on the day of the first yellow fever vaccination. The source is a man younger than 30 who received the YFV17D yellow fever vaccine. Each CDR3 is given with its conserved first and last residue. Fields, in order: J gene, clone size, D gene, V gene, CDR3 DNA, CDR3 protein. The D gene is left open where the match is weak. Where a row states a size, it is once, few, many or the class of an expanded clone; other rows omit it.

J: TRBJ2-3
size: many
D: NA
V: TRBV3-1
DNA: TGTGCCAGCAGCCTGAGAGGGCCGGATACGCAGTATTTT
CDR3: CASSLRGPDTQYF

J: TRBJ1-4
size: few
D: NA
V: TRBV5-1
DNA: TGCGCCAGCAGAGTAGGAACTAATGAAAAACTGTTTTTT
CDR3: CASRVGTNEKLFF

J: TRBJ2-7
size: NA
D: TRBD2
V: TRBV11-2
DNA: TGTGCCAGCAGAACTCCTAGACCCGGGGGGAACGAGCAGTACTTC
CDR3: CASRTPRPGGNEQYF

J: TRBJ1-4
size: many
D: NA
V: TRBV4-3
DNA: TGCGCCAGCAGCCAAGGGAAGTGGACGGACTTTAATGAAAAACTGTTTTTT
CDR3: CASSQGKWTDFNEKLFF

J: TRBJ2-2
size: many
D: NA
V: TRBV12-3/TRBV12-4
DNA: TGTGCCAGCAGTTTAGCGAGGGGCGGCACCGGGGAGCTGTTTTTT
CDR3: CASSLARGGTGELFF

J: TRBJ1-1
size: NA
D: NA
V: TRBV18
DNA: TGTGCCAGCTCGCCCCCTCGGATTTTCGCTGAAGCTTTCTTT
CDR3: CASSPPRIFAEAFF

J: TRBJ1-1
size: many
D: NA
V: TRBV20-1
DNA: TGCAGTGCTAGAGGGGGAAGGACAATCGCTGAAGCTTTCTTT
CDR3: CSARGGRTIAEAFF

J: TRBJ1-1
size: many
D: NA
V: TRBV6-1
DNA: TGTGCCAGCAGCCTGCTCGGCCCGGGCGCTGAAGCTTTCTTT
CDR3: CASSLLGPGAEAFF

J: TRBJ2-3
size: many
D: NA
V: TRBV6-5
DNA: TGTGCCAGCAGTTACTCGTGGGGGACAAGGGCTCACGGGCAGTATTTT
CDR3: CASSYSWGTRAHGQYF

J: TRBJ2-3
size: many
D: NA
V: TRBV4-3
DNA: TGCGCCAGCAGCCAAATCCGTTACGGGGGCACAGATACGCAGTATTTT
CDR3: CASSQIRYGGTDTQYF

J: TRBJ2-7
size: NA
D: NA
V: TRBV27
DNA: TGCACCAGCAGTATGTGGGACACGTCCTACGAGCAGTACTTC
CDR3: CTSSMWDTSYEQYF

J: TRBJ2-1
size: many
D: TRBD2
V: TRBV20-1
DNA: TGCAGTGCTAGACCTCCAAGAGGCGGGGGGGGCCCCGGGGACAATGAGCAGTTCTTC
CDR3: CSARPPRGGGGPGDNEQFF

J: TRBJ2-1
size: many
D: NA
V: TRBV5-1
DNA: TGCGCCAGCACCACCAGCATCCCCTACAATGAGCAGTTCTTC
CDR3: CASTTSIPYNEQFF

J: TRBJ2-5
size: NA
D: NA
V: TRBV20-1
DNA: TGCAGTGGGGGGGAGCGGGCTTGGGGAGAGACCCAGTACTTC
CDR3: CSGGERAWGETQYF

J: TRBJ2-4
size: NA
D: NA
V: TRBV3-1
DNA: TGTGCCAGCAGCCACACAGGGAGATTAAAAAACATTCAGTACTTC
CDR3: CASSHTGRLKNIQYF

J: TRBJ2-5
size: few
D: TRBD1
V: TRBV25-1
DNA: TGTGCCAGCAGTGAGTGGGACAGGGATTACGAGACCCAGTACTTC
CDR3: CASSEWDRDYETQYF

J: TRBJ2-1
size: NA
D: TRBD1
V: TRBV7-2
DNA: TGTGCCAGCAGCTTAGGGGGGGCAGGGGGCACTGAGCAGTTCTTC
CDR3: CASSLGGAGGTEQFF

J: TRBJ1-1
size: many
D: NA
V: TRBV7-9
DNA: TGTGCCAGCAGCTTAGGAGGAGGAGCTTTCTTT
CDR3: CASSLGGGAFF

J: TRBJ2-5
size: many
D: NA
V: TRBV6-6
DNA: TGTGCCAGCAGGAAGGGGGGTAGCGAGACCCAGTACTTC
CDR3: CASRKGGSETQYF

J: TRBJ2-5
size: few
D: NA
V: TRBV5-1
DNA: TGCGCCAGCAGCTTGGAAGTCCCGGCAGGCGAGACCCAGTACTTC
CDR3: CASSLEVPAGETQYF

J: TRBJ2-1
size: many
D: NA
V: TRBV14
DNA: TGTGCCAGCAGCCAAGAATTAGGAACCATCTGGCCCTACAATGAGCAGTTCTTC
CDR3: CASSQELGTIWPYNEQFF

J: TRBJ2-5
size: many
D: NA
V: TRBV6-5
DNA: TGTGCCAGCACCTTCATGACCCAGTACTTC
CDR3: CASTFMTQYF

J: TRBJ2-3
size: NA
D: NA
V: TRBV7-2
DNA: TGTGCCAGCAGCTGGAATGAAGGAGATACGCAGTATTTT
CDR3: CASSWNEGDTQYF

J: TRBJ1-2
size: NA
D: TRBD1
V: TRBV10-3
DNA: TGTGCCATCACCTCCGGGACAGGGGCGACTAACTATGGCTACACCTTC
CDR3: CAITSGTGATNYGYTF

J: TRBJ2-3
size: many
D: NA
V: TRBV6-1
DNA: TGTGCCAGCACGGCACTAAGGGTTAGCACAGATACGCAGTATTTT
CDR3: CASTALRVSTDTQYF

J: TRBJ1-1
size: many
D: NA
V: TRBV5-5
DNA: TGTGCCAGCAGCTTTCAGGGAGTGGTCACTGAAGCTTTCTTT
CDR3: CASSFQGVVTEAFF

J: TRBJ2-7
size: NA
D: TRBD2
V: TRBV7-2
DNA: TGTGCCAGCAGCCACCCGGGAGGGGTGGGCGCTTTCGAGCAGTACTTC
CDR3: CASSHPGGVGAFEQYF

J: TRBJ2-3
size: many
D: TRBD2
V: TRBV7-2
DNA: TGTGCCAGCAGCGGAACTAGCGGGGCCACCGCAGATACGCAGTATTTT
CDR3: CASSGTSGATADTQYF

J: TRBJ2-4
size: few
D: TRBD1
V: TRBV19
DNA: TGTGCCAGTAGTAACCCGGGACAGAAAAACATTCAGTACTTC
CDR3: CASSNPGQKNIQYF

J: TRBJ2-3
size: many
D: TRBD2
V: TRBV20-1
DNA: TGCAGTGCTAGAGATGTTAGCGGGGGGGCCAATACGCAGTATTTT
CDR3: CSARDVSGGANTQYF

J: TRBJ1-4
size: few
D: TRBD1
V: TRBV5-1
DNA: TGCGCCAGCAGCTTGGCCACAGGGGCCCTCGAAAAACTGTTTTTT
CDR3: CASSLATGALEKLFF

J: TRBJ2-3
size: NA
D: NA
V: TRBV5-1
DNA: TGCGCCAGCAAGGTCGGGACGAGCGGCAGCACAGATACGCAGTATTTT
CDR3: CASKVGTSGSTDTQYF

J: TRBJ2-7
size: NA
D: NA
V: TRBV5-5
DNA: TGTGCCAGCAGCTTCGGGGGCCCCTGCGAGCAGTACTTC
CDR3: CASSFGGPCEQYF

J: TRBJ2-6
size: many
D: NA
V: TRBV4-1
DNA: TGCGCCAGCAGCCAAGTGGGAAGGGCCCGTTCTGGGGCCAACGTCCTGACTTTC
CDR3: CASSQVGRARSGANVLTF

J: TRBJ2-3
size: many
D: NA
V: TRBV10-3
DNA: TGTGCCATCATGGGGGTTGCAGATACGCAGTATTTT
CDR3: CAIMGVADTQYF

J: TRBJ2-2
size: NA
D: NA
V: TRBV4-3
DNA: TGCGCCAGCAGCCAAGCTCTCGCCAGGGGACCCACCGGGGAGCTGTTTTTT
CDR3: CASSQALARGPTGELFF

J: TRBJ1-4
size: many
D: NA
V: TRBV24-1
DNA: TGTGCCACGGACCCCCCTCGCCCTGAAAAACTGTTTTTT
CDR3: CATDPPRPEKLFF

J: TRBJ2-3
size: few
D: TRBD1
V: TRBV7-9
DNA: TGTGCCAGCAGCTCCGCAGGGGGCAACACAGATACGCAGTATTTT
CDR3: CASSSAGGNTDTQYF

J: TRBJ2-2
size: few
D: TRBD1
V: TRBV12-3/TRBV12-4
DNA: TGTGCCAGCAGTCAGACCGGGACAGGGTTAAGGGAGCTGTTTTTT
CDR3: CASSQTGTGLRELFF